The rows below give T cell receptor beta chains drawn from one sample of a study of blood T cell repertoires in COVID-19. The data were produced by immunoSEQ multiplex PCR, yet TCRdb's version contains in-frame clones alone and is incomplete. The sample has about 80,000 clones, 80% to 85% seen once. Sequenced: peripheral blood. These receptors all stem from a woman aged 65 to 85 with acute or convalescent COVID-19. CDR3s include the opening cysteine and the closing phenylalanine or tryptophan. The D gene is left open where the match is weak. Rows may omit the clone size; those that give it use once, few, many or a size class.

>NA|TRBV5-4|TRBD2|TRBJ2-5
CASSFGSGQTQYF
TGTGCCAGCAGCTTCGGTAGCGGGCAGACCCAGTACTTC
>NA|TRBV7-2|NA|TRBJ1-5
CASSWSSPTGASNQPQHF
TGTGCCAGCAGCTGGAGTTCCCCGACAGGCGCCAGCAATCAGCCCCAGCATTTT
>NA|TRBV30|TRBD2|TRBJ2-1
CAWKRTSLYNEQFF
TGTGCCTGGAAACGGACTAGCCTTTACAATGAGCAGTTCTTC
>NA|TRBV4-1|NA|TRBJ2-5
CASSPLTGETQYF
TGCGCCAGCAGCCCCCTCACGGGGGAGACCCAGTACTTC
>NA|TRBV29-1|NA|TRBJ1-1
CSSGGANKAGAFF
TGCAGCTCGGGGGGGGCCAACAAGGCGGGAGCTTTCTTT
>few|TRBV9|TRBD1|TRBJ2-5
CASSVRDRGLGETQYF
TGTGCCAGCAGCGTCCGGGACAGGGGGCTCGGGGAGACCCAGTACTTC
>NA|TRBV25-1|NA|TRBJ1-4
CASSLVAGAGNEKLFF
TGTGCCAGCAGCCTCGTCGCGGGGGCCGGTAATGAAAAACTGTTTTTT
>NA|TRBV4-1|TRBD2|TRBJ2-7
CASSLHPGLAGDPIPYEQYF
TGCGCCAGCAGCCTCCACCCGGGACTAGCGGGAGACCCGATACCCTACGAGCAGTACTTC
>NA|TRBV7-3|TRBD1|TRBJ2-2
CASSLNSGTGGYTGELFF
TGTGCCAGCAGCTTAAATTCCGGGACAGGGGGCTACACCGGGGAGCTGTTTTTT
>NA|TRBV10-3|NA|TRBJ2-1
CAISLSTGHQRNEQFF
TGTGCCATCAGTCTCTCTACGGGACACCAAAGGAATGAGCAGTTCTTC
>few|TRBV24-1|NA|TRBJ1-2
CATSGSGSGYGYTF
TGTGCCACCAGTGGTTCAGGGTCAGGCTATGGCTACACCTTC
>NA|TRBV5-5|NA|TRBJ1-1
CASSSPTGISEAFF
TGTGCCAGCAGCTCTCCGACAGGTATTTCTGAAGCTTTCTTT
>NA|TRBV6-5|TRBD2|TRBJ2-3
CASSGTSGYTDTQYF
TGTGCCAGCAGCGGGACTAGCGGTTACACAGATACGCAGTATTTT
>once|TRBV19|NA|TRBJ1-5
CASRGAGRQPQHF
TGTGCCAGTAGAGGGGCAGGGCGACAGCCCCAGCATTTT
>NA|TRBV27|TRBD2|TRBJ2-7
CASSPLAGPLRPEQYF
TGTGCCAGCAGTCCCCTAGCGGGCCCCCTGCGACCCGAGCAGTACTTC
>NA|TRBV7-3|TRBD2|TRBJ2-2
CASSHGTSGRPSNTGELFF
TGTGCCAGCAGCCACGGGACTAGCGGGAGGCCCTCGAACACCGGGGAGCTGTTTTTT
>many|TRBV19|NA|TRBJ1-6
CASSINDSHNSPLHF
TGTGCCAGTAGTATAAACGACAGCCATAATTCACCCCTCCACTTT
>few|TRBV30|NA|TRBJ2-7
CAWSISFGAYEQYF
TGTGCCTGGAGTATAAGTTTCGGGGCCTACGAGCAGTACTTC
>NA|TRBV11-2|TRBD2|TRBJ2-1
CASSLGAGGKGNEQFF
TGTGCCAGCAGCTTAGGGGCGGGAGGGAAGGGGAATGAGCAGTTCTTC
>NA|TRBV2|NA|TRBJ2-7
CASSDEGSTSYEQYF
TGTGCCAGCAGTGACGAGGGATCGACCTCCTACGAGCAGTACTTC
>NA|TRBV19|TRBD1|TRBJ2-5
CASSIGDRGETQYF
TGTGCCAGTAGTATTGGAGACAGGGGAGAGACCCAGTACTTC
>NA|TRBV5-1|TRBD2|TRBJ2-1
CASSFSSGRANEQFF
TGCGCCAGCAGCTTCTCTAGCGGGAGAGCCAATGAGCAGTTCTTC
>NA|TRBV19|TRBD2|TRBJ2-3
CASSASGSLLGITDTQYF
TGTGCCAGTAGTGCTAGCGGGAGCCTTTTGGGCATAACAGATACGCAGTATTTT
>NA|TRBV5-1|TRBD2|TRBJ2-1
CASSLSSGSVLRLFF
TGCGCCAGCAGCCTCTCTAGCGGTAGCGTCCTACGTTTGTTCTTC
>NA|TRBV4-1|NA|TRBJ2-2
CASSPQGIATGELFF
TGCGCCAGCAGCCCCCAGGGGATTGCCACCGGGGAGCTGTTTTTT
>NA|TRBV9|NA|TRBJ2-1
CASSVLGLENNEQFF
TGTGCCAGCAGCGTTTTGGGACTGGAAAACAATGAGCAGTTCTTC
>few|TRBV3-1/TRBV3-2|TRBD2|TRBJ2-2
CASSQPLSTSGTGELFF
TGTGCCAGCAGCCAGCCCCTATCGACTAGCGGTACCGGGGAGCTGTTTTTT
>few|TRBV30|TRBD1|TRBJ1-2
CAWTKGQGLSSYGYTF
TGTGCCTGGACGAAGGGACAGGGGCTTTCGAGCTATGGCTACACCTTC
>once|TRBV5-1|NA|TRBJ1-2
CASSLTGNYYGYTF
TGCGCCAGCAGCTTGACAGGGAATTACTATGGCTACACCTTC
>NA|TRBV19|TRBD1|TRBJ2-2
CASSPQGLGTGELFF
TGTGCCAGTAGTCCACAGGGGTTGGGCACCGGGGAGCTGTTTTTT
>NA|TRBV19|TRBD2|TRBJ2-3
CASSLGRELTDTQYF
TGTGCCAGTAGTTTAGGGCGGGAGCTGACAGATACGCAGTATTTT
>NA|TRBV5-1|TRBD1|TRBJ2-1
CASSLEVRGPGDEQFF
TGCGCCAGCAGCTTGGAGGTCAGGGGGCCCGGTGATGAGCAGTTCTTC
>NA|TRBV4-1|TRBD2|TRBJ2-1
CASSQRTDGGRGDNEQFF
TGCGCCAGCAGCCAAAGGACTGACGGCGGGAGGGGAGACAATGAGCAGTTCTTC
>NA|TRBV5-1|NA|TRBJ2-5
CASSSQGSQETQYF
TGCGCCAGCAGCTCGCAGGGTAGCCAAGAGACCCAGTACTTC
>NA|TRBV29-1|TRBD2|TRBJ2-3
CSARGGVPDTQYF
TGCAGCGCCCGGGGGGGAGTGCCAGATACGCAGTATTTT
>NA|TRBV2|NA|TRBJ2-1
CASSVSSEQFF
TGTGCCAGCAGTGTCTCGAGTGAGCAGTTCTTC
>NA|TRBV5-4|TRBD2|TRBJ2-5
CASSSGLASTETQYF
TGTGCCAGCAGCTCAGGACTAGCGTCGACAGAGACCCAGTACTTC
>NA|TRBV5-6|NA|TRBJ2-2
CASSRTGFNTGELFF
TGTGCCAGCAGCCGCACAGGATTTAACACCGGGGAGCTGTTTTTT
>NA|TRBV18|TRBD1|TRBJ2-1
CASSPPFRDRDEQFF
TGTGCCAGCTCACCTCCCTTCCGGGACAGGGATGAGCAGTTCTTC
>NA|TRBV7-8|NA|TRBJ1-6
CASSVQGANSPLHF
TGTGCCAGCAGCGTACAGGGAGCTAATTCACCCCTCCACTTT
>once|TRBV5-1|TRBD2|TRBJ2-7
CASSLGKGGRLVEQYF
TGCGCCAGCAGCTTGGGTAAGGGCGGGAGATTGGTCGAGCAGTACTTC
>NA|TRBV5-1|NA|TRBJ1-1
CASSFRPGFGPEAFF
TGCGCCAGCAGCTTTAGACCAGGTTTTGGCCCTGAAGCTTTCTTT
>NA|TRBV18|NA|TRBJ2-1
CASSLQQDEQFF
TGTGCCAGCTCACTACAACAGGATGAGCAGTTCTTC
>NA|TRBV5-8|NA|TRBJ2-7
CASSLGQGLTYEQYF
TGTGCCAGCAGCTTGGGGCAGGGCCTCACCTACGAGCAGTACTTC
>NA|TRBV19|TRBD2|TRBJ2-5
CASSISFGSGRETQYF
TGTGCCAGTAGTATCTCATTCGGTAGCGGGAGAGAGACCCAGTACTTC
>NA|TRBV30|TRBD1|TRBJ1-6
CAWGTGGLSPLHF
TGTGCCTGGGGGACAGGGGGTCTCTCACCCCTCCACTTT
>NA|TRBV5-6|NA|TRBJ1-3
CASSTTVAGTTSGNTIYF
TGTGCCAGCAGCACCACCGTGGCGGGGACTACCTCTGGAAACACCATATATTTT
>NA|TRBV9|TRBD2|TRBJ2-1
CASSYGLAENSYNEQFF
TGTGCCAGCAGCTATGGACTAGCGGAGAACTCCTACAATGAGCAGTTCTTC
>NA|TRBV6-2/TRBV6-3|TRBD2|TRBJ2-7
CASSYSLAGAYEQYF
TGTGCCAGCAGTTACTCACTAGCGGGAGCCTACGAGCAGTACTTC
>NA|TRBV2|NA|TRBJ1-2
CASSPSSEIYGYTF
TGTGCCAGCAGCCCCTCCTCAGAAATCTATGGCTACACCTTC
>NA|TRBV5-1|TRBD1|TRBJ1-2
CASSLQGALGYGYTF
TGCGCCAGCAGCCTACAGGGGGCGCTCGGCTATGGCTACACCTTC
>NA|TRBV5-1|TRBD1|TRBJ2-3
CASSVTGTGSTDTQYF
TGCGCCAGCAGCGTGACCGGGACAGGAAGCACAGATACGCAGTATTTT
>once|TRBV27|NA|TRBJ1-1
CASSPIFGSTEAFF
TGTGCCAGCAGCCCCATTTTCGGGAGCACTGAAGCTTTCTTT
>NA|TRBV24-1|NA|TRBJ2-2
CATSDPGGGKTGELFF
TGTGCCACCAGTGATCCGGGAGGGGGCAAGACCGGGGAGCTGTTTTTT